Reported below is one T cell receptor (beta chain). These data are taken from a study of T cell changes during pregnancy in multiple sclerosis. Trimming removed 4 bases from V and 8 bases from J, with 14 bases in between. The CDR3 runs 14 residues. The germline V gene encodes CDR1 MNHNS and CDR2 SASEGT. Sequencing used immunoSEQ multiplex PCR; TCRdb keeps in-frame clones, though not all of them. The sample yields roughly 26,000 clones, 75% to 90% seen once. The chain employs TRBV6-1 and TRBJ1-4; D not resolved. The sequence was collected from a female donor with multiple sclerosis, enrolled in a pregnancy study. The sample consisted of CD8+ T cells from peripheral blood mononuclear cells, taken in the second trimester of pregnancy. The CDR3 coding sequence is TGTGCCAGCAGTGCGGTATTGGGAGAGGAAAAACTGTTTTTT. The encoded protein is CASSAVLGEEKLFF.